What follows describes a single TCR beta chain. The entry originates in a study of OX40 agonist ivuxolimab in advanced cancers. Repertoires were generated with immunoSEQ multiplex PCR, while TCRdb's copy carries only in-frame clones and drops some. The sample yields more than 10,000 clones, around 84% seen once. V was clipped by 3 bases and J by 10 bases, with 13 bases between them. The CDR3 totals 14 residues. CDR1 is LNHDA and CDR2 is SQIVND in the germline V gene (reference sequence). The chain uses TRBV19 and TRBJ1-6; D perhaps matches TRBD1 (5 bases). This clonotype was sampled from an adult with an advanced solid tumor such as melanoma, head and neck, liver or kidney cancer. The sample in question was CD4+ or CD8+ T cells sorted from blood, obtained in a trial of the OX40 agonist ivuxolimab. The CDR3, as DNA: TGTGCCAGTAGTATGGGGGGATTAGGCTCACCCCTCCACTTT. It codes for CASSMGGLGSPLHF.